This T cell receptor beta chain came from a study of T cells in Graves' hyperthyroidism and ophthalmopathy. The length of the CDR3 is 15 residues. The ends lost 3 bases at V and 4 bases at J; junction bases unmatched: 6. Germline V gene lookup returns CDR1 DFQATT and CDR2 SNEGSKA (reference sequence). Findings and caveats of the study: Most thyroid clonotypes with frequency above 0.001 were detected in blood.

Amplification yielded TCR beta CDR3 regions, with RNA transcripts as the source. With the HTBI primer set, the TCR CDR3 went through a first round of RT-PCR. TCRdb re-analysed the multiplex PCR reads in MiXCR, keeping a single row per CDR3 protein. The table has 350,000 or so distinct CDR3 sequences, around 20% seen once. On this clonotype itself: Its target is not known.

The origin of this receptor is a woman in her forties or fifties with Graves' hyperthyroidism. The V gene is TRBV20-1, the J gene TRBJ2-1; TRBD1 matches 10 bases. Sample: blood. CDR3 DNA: TGCAGTGCTAGGAGACAGGGGGCAACTTACAATGAGCAGTTCTTC. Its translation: CSARRQGATYNEQFF.